These T cell receptor beta chains were read from a single sample in a study of blood T cells in healthy people across ages. TCRdb redid the calling of the 5' RACE reads with MiXCR, one entry per CDR3 protein. The top ten hold over 10% of the sample, which has approximately 1,000,000 distinct CDR3 sequences, roughly two fifths seen once. Sample: blood. These receptors were obtained from a man aged 18 to 29 in good health. CDR3s leave out the opening cysteine and the closing phenylalanine or tryptophan.

V gene: TRBV3-1; J gene: TRBJ1-5; CDR3 protein: ASSLGEGQSNQPQH
V gene: TRBV5-1; J gene: TRBJ1-1; CDR3 protein: ASSSGQGRGGAEAF
V gene: TRBV10-3; J gene: TRBJ1-5; CDR3 protein: AIGAGTGISNQPQH
V gene: TRBV12-3/TRBV12-4; J gene: TRBJ2-7; CDR3 protein: ASSKQGYEQY
V gene: TRBV4-1; J gene: TRBJ2-5; CDR3 protein: ASSQGLLGSHNEQY
V gene: TRBV20-1; J gene: TRBJ2-3; CDR3 protein: SARDLRNSHALDTQY
V gene: TRBV3-1; J gene: TRBJ2-1; CDR3 protein: ASSQDFFPRGGGGIGEQF
V gene: TRBV6-2/TRBV6-3; J gene: TRBJ2-1; CDR3 protein: ASSLGVLPQFYYNEQF
V gene: TRBV20-1; J gene: TRBJ1-5; CDR3 protein: SARLQGNSNQPQH
V gene: TRBV12-3/TRBV12-4; J gene: TRBJ1-5; CDR3 protein: ASSFRGYQPQH
V gene: TRBV4-1; J gene: TRBJ1-1; CDR3 protein: ATSQDSTEAF
V gene: TRBV5-1; J gene: TRBJ2-1; CDR3 protein: ASSLGGTGNFNEQF
V gene: TRBV4-1; J gene: TRBJ1-4; CDR3 protein: ASSLGGIRREKLF
V gene: TRBV12-3/TRBV12-4; J gene: TRBJ2-3; CDR3 protein: ASSFLVGGRDTQY
V gene: TRBV21-1; J gene: TRBJ1-6; CDR3 protein: ASSSTLPRDRGDNSPLH